This T cell receptor beta chain was sequenced during a study of shared clonotypes between healthy human individuals. Sequenced by immunoSEQ multiplex PCR; TCRdb stores in-frame clones only, minus some. The profile covers some 2.1 million clones, with over 85% appearing a single time and 0.1% to 0.15% taken by the ten largest. The sample comprised naive CD4+ T cells sorted from blood. The sample's subset: CD45RA+ positively selected. This clonotype originated in a young man in good health.

DNA of the CDR3: TGTGCCAGCAGTCCCAGCCACTCTGGAAACACCATATATTTT. Amino acids: CASSPSHSGNTIYF. The chain employs TRBV6-6 and TRBJ1-3; D uncertain. Deletions cut 5 bases from V and 0 bases from J, with 8 bases between. CDR1 is MNHNY, CDR2 SVGAGI, per germline (reference sequence). This CDR3 has 14 residues.